Listed below are T cell receptor beta chains from one sample, sequenced in a study of blood T cell repertoires in COVID-19. Libraries were prepared by immunoSEQ multiplex PCR; TCRdb keeps only in-frame clonotypes and omits some of them. The sample holds some 130,000 clones, about 70% seen once. What was sequenced was peripheral blood. The receptors were sampled from a woman aged 70-85 years with acute or convalescent COVID-19. Both conserved end residues are part of each CDR3. Each record gives: clone size, D gene, V gene, J gene, CDR3 protein, CDR3 DNA. D genes are given only for firm matches. Size tells how often a clone was seen (once, few, many) or the class of an expanded clone, and some rows leave it out.

>-|TRBD1|TRBV30|TRBJ1-5
CAWSHRDRGLQPQHF
TGTGCCTGGAGTCACCGGGACAGGGGACTCCAGCCCCAGCATTTT
>few|-|TRBV19|TRBJ1-2
CASSIDGQYSYGYTF
TGTGCCAGTAGTATAGACGGACAGTACTCTTATGGCTACACCTTC
>-|-|TRBV25-1|TRBJ2-7
CASSGGHSGSYEQYF
TGTGCCAGCAGTGGCGGACATTCCGGCTCCTACGAGCAGTACTTC
>-|-|TRBV19|TRBJ1-1
CASSIDRYVEAFF
TGTGCCAGTAGTATAGATCGGTACGTTGAAGCTTTCTTT
>-|-|TRBV6-5|TRBJ2-3
CASKRASSTDTQYF
TGTGCCAGCAAGAGGGCCTCTAGCACAGATACGCAGTATTTT
>once|TRBD1|TRBV7-3|TRBJ1-1
CASSLGQGIAFF
TGTGCCAGCAGCTTAGGACAGGGTATAGCTTTCTTT
>few|-|TRBV7-9|TRBJ1-1
CASTNLADEAFF
TGTGCCAGCACCAACTTAGCAGATGAAGCTTTCTTT
>-|-|TRBV5-5|TRBJ2-7
CASSLSHSGSSYEQYF
TGTGCCAGCAGCTTGAGTCATTCCGGGAGCTCCTACGAGCAGTACTTC
>once|TRBD2|TRBV28|TRBJ2-5
CASSLLAGGQGYQETQYF
TGTGCCAGCAGCCTGCTAGCGGGAGGGCAGGGGTACCAAGAGACCCAGTACTTC
>few|TRBD1|TRBV12-5|TRBJ2-3
CASGFLGQGTDTQYF
TGTGCTAGTGGTTTCCTCGGACAGGGCACAGATACGCAGTATTTT
>-|TRBD1|TRBV7-8|TRBJ1-6
CASSSTGDSPLHF
TGTGCCAGCAGTTCGACAGGGGACTCACCCCTCCACTTT
>-|-|TRBV30|TRBJ1-1
CAWSVQGPVDTEAFF
TGTGCCTGGAGTGTACAGGGACCGGTTGACACTGAAGCTTTCTTT
>-|TRBD2|TRBV11-2|TRBJ2-1
CASSRAGTSGTYNEQFF
TGTGCCAGCAGCCGTGCCGGGACTAGCGGCACCTACAATGAGCAGTTCTTC